The 21 T cell receptor beta chains presented below share a single source sample, sequenced in a study of shared clonotypes between healthy human individuals. Assay used: immunoSEQ multiplex PCR; TCRdb lists only in-frame clones, some missing. Found here are 950,000 to 1,100,000 clones, 78% of them singletons; the top ten hold roughly 0.62%. The specimen sequenced was memory CD4+ T cells from PBMCs. Documented subset: CD45RA-negative fraction. Receptors were obtained from a man in his late teens or twenties in good health. Some clones in this sample may be carry-over from other donors' samples.

The chain joins TRBV2 to TRBJ2-7; 13 positions agree with TRBD2. V gave up 6 bases and J gave up 2 bases; unmatched junction bases: 4. The CDR3 length is 15 residues. CDR1 SNHLY and CDR2 FYNNEI come from the germline V gene. The CDR3 nucleotides are TGTGCCAGCAGCCAGGGGACTAGCGGGACCTACGAGCAGTACTTC. Translation gives CASSQGTSGTYEQYF.

The chain couples TRBV19 to TRBJ2-1, with TRBD2 matching 7 bases. The CDR3 is 16 amino acids. CDR1 is LNHDA and CDR2 is SQIVND in the germline V gene (reference sequence). V was pared by 5 bases and J by 1 base, with 8 bases of the junction left unmatched. The CDR3 DNA is TGTGCCAGTAGTCCCCAACTAGCGCTTTCCTACAATGAGCAGTTCTTC. The encoded protein is CASSPQLALSYNEQFF.

In the case of this clone: Relative to the germline gene, one junction end is altered; a read error may explain this. The V and J genes are TRBV28 and TRBJ1-3; no definite D call. CDR1 is MDHEN and CDR2 is SYDVKM in the germline V gene. This CDR3 region has 12 residues. CDR3 residues: CASSSRTPGVDF. CDR3 DNA sequence: TGTGCCAGCAGTTCTAGGACTCCCGGAGTCGATTTT.

The rearrangement uses TRBV9 and TRBJ2-7, with TRBD2 as a possible D gene (5 bases). Per the germline V gene, CDR1 is SGDLS and CDR2 is YYNGEE. The CDR3 has 15 amino acids. With 4 bases removed from V and 2 bases from J, the gap between germline ends came to 16 bases. The CDR3: CASSPLGGLTYEQYF. The CDR3 DNA reads TGTGCCAGCAGCCCTCTGGGCGGGCTGACCTACGAGCAGTACTTC. The full variable domain, rest sourced from reference TRBV9 and TRBJ2-7, is DSGVTQTPKHLITATGQRVTLRCSPRSGDLSVYWYQQSLDQGLQFLIQYYNGEERAKGNILERFSAQQFPDLHSELNLSSLELGDSALYFCASSPLGGLTYEQYFGPGTRLTVT.

This clone has at least ten counts. This rearrangement joins TRBV7-9 to TRBJ2-3; TRBD2 matches 7 bases. With 7 bases clipped from V and 9 bases from J, the junction kept 13 bases outside the gene matches. The CDR3 is made up of 14 amino acids. Per germline, CDR1 SEHNR and CDR2 FQNEAQ (reference sequence). Written as DNA, the CDR3 is TGTGCCAGCACCCCGGGAGGACGGTTGGGAACGCAGTATTTT. It specifies CASTPGGRLGTQYF. Supplemented by reference TRBV7-9 and TRBJ2-3, the full variable domain reads DTGVSQNPRHKITKRGQNVTFRCDPISEHNRLYWYRQTLGQGPEFLTYFQNEAQLEKSRLLSDRFSAERPKGSFSTLEIQRTEQGDSAMYLCASTPGGRLGTQYFGPGTRLTVL.

The CDR3 coding sequence is TGCGCCAGCAACCCTATTACCGGAACCGAGACCCAGTACTTC. It specifies CASNPITGTETQYF. The chain carries TRBV5-1 and TRBJ2-5; no clear D gene. This CDR3 spans 14 amino acids. V gave up 6 bases and J gave up 5 bases, with 17 bases separating them. Germline values: CDR1 SGHRS, CDR2 YFSETQ.

This rearrangement joins TRBV30 to TRBJ2-7, with D unresolved. This CDR3 has 13 residues. Trimming took off 0 bases at V and 1 base at J, with 7 bases between the two ends. Germline CDR1 and CDR2: GTSNPN and SVGIG (reference sequence). CDR3 in amino acids: CAWSVNFSYEQYF. CDR3 DNA sequence: TGTGCCTGGAGTGTAAACTTTTCCTACGAGCAGTACTTC.

The chain recombines TRBV2 with TRBJ2-5; D may be TRBD1 (6 bases). Trimming removed 6 bases from V and 4 bases from J, with 21 bases in between. Germline V gene lookup returns CDR1 SNHLY and CDR2 FYNNEI. CDR3 size: 16 residues. This CDR3 reads CASRIMSQGGGETQYF. The CDR3, as DNA: TGTGCCAGCAGGATAATGTCACAGGGTGGGGGAGAGACCCAGTACTTC.

This clone showed up just once. J is TRBJ2-7 and V is TRBV19; perhaps TRBD2 as D (6 bases). The ends were cut back, 1 base at V and 3 bases at J, with 10 bases in the middle. The CDR3 sequence is 14 residues long. CDR1 is LNHDA, CDR2 SQIVND, per germline (reference sequence). The CDR3 spells CASSIAGDYYEQYF. CDR3 nucleotides: TGTGCCAGTAGTATAGCGGGAGATTACTACGAGCAGTACTTC.

The V gene is TRBV28, the J gene TRBJ1-3; no clear D gene. The ends were cut back, 2 bases at V and 6 bases at J, with 8 bases in the middle. Germline loops: CDR1 MDHEN, CDR2 SYDVKM. CDR3 length: 13 amino acids. As DNA, the CDR3 is TGTGCCAGCAGTTTAGGGCAGTTAAACACCATATATTTT. Its protein product is CASSLGQLNTIYF.

The V and J genes are TRBV6-1 and TRBJ2-3, with TRBD2 matching 7 bases. CDR3 length: 15 amino acids. CDR1 MNHNS and CDR2 SASEGT come from the germline V gene. The V and J ends lost 4 bases and 2 bases, in that order; junction bases with no gene match: 6. CDR3 loop: CASSGFGTITDTQYF. In DNA, the CDR3 is TGTGCCAGCAGTGGCTTCGGGACTATCACAGATACGCAGTATTTT.

This chain uses TRBV7-2 with TRBJ1-1, with D tentatively TRBD1 (6 bases). Trimming took 1 base from V and 3 from J, leaving 21 bases between them. Per the germline V gene, CDR1 is SGHTA and CDR2 is FQGNSA. The CDR3 consists of 18 residues. The CDR3 loop is CASSLDPPGGRGYTEAFF. The CDR3 DNA sequence: TGTGCCAGCAGCTTAGATCCGCCCGGGGGCAGGGGTTACACTGAAGCTTTCTTT.

This clone appeared a few times. The rearrangement joins TRBV29-1 to TRBJ2-2; D possibly corresponds to TRBD2 (5 bases). Germline CDR1 reads SQVTM; CDR2 reads ANQGSEA. Trimming took off 5 bases at V and 3 bases at J, with 13 bases between the two ends. The CDR3 spans 14 residues. This chain's CDR3 is CSVREPRDTGELFF. As DNA, the CDR3 is TGCAGCGTTCGGGAACCGAGGGACACCGGGGAGCTGTTTTTT.

This clone turned up a few times. The chain links TRBV5-4 to TRBJ1-1; D is possibly TRBD1 (5 bases). Germline-derived CDR1 and CDR2 are SGHNT and YYREEE (reference sequence). V lost 4 bases to trimming and J lost 11 bases, with 15 bases between them. The CDR3 runs to 12 residues. The CDR3: CASSRGTFGAFF. In DNA, the CDR3 is TGTGCCAGCAGCCGCGGGACTTTCGGCGCTTTCTTT.

The chain couples TRBV11-2 to TRBJ1-4; D not resolved. The CDR3 is made up of 16 amino acids. Trimming stripped 4 bases from V and 11 bases from J, with 23 bases between. Germline V gene data show CDR1 as SGHAT and CDR2 as FQNNGV. The CDR3 here is CASSYTSGGFVRKLFF. The CDR3 DNA follows: TGTGCCAGCAGCTACACCTCCGGAGGGTTTGTTCGGAAACTGTTTTTT.

The chain employs TRBV6-1 and TRBJ1-4; D might be TRBD1 (6 bases). Trimming stripped 3 bases from V and 8 bases from J, with 10 bases between. CDR1 and CDR2 from the germline V gene are MNHNS and SASEGT. The CDR3 sequence is 13 residues long. CDR3 DNA: TGTGCCAGCAGTGATTGGGACAACGAAAAACTGTTTTTT. Encoded protein: CASSDWDNEKLFF.

J is TRBJ1-1 and V is TRBV7-2; D possibly corresponds to TRBD1 (5 bases). This CDR3 region has 15 residues. The germline V and J ends were trimmed by 1 base and 7 bases, with 16 bases remaining between them. Germline V gene data show CDR1 as SGHTA and CDR2 as FQGNSA. CDR3 nucleotides: TGTGCCAGCAGCTTAGTCGCAGCCATGGGGGTTGAAGCTTTCTTT. Translating it yields CASSLVAAMGVEAFF.

The chain joins TRBV29-1 to TRBJ1-4; D is possibly TRBD1 (5 bases). Trimming pared 5 bases from V and 7 bases from J, leaving 11 bases between. CDR1 and CDR2 from the germline V gene are SQVTM and ANQGSEA. The CDR3 loop spans 12 amino acids. The CDR3 spells CSVTPGPEKLFF. In DNA form, the CDR3 reads TGCAGCGTTACTCCGGGGCCTGAAAAACTGTTTTTT.

As for this clone: Other DNA sequences from this sample encode an identical CDR3 as well. The chain employs TRBV7-3 and TRBJ2-3; D is unresolved. Germline lookup yields CDR1 SGHTA and CDR2 FQGTGA. V dropped 2 bases and J dropped 3 bases, with 6 bases sitting between them. This CDR3 spans 13 amino acids. The CDR3, as DNA: TGTGCCAGCAGCTTAGACCCTACAGATACGCAGTATTTT. Translating gives CASSLDPTDTQYF.

The table lists this clone with a few counts. The CDR3 coding sequence is TGTGCCAGCAGTCAAGTTTTGGCAGGTGGGGCCAACGTCCTGACTTTC. This codes for CASSQVLAGGANVLTF. This chain connects TRBV27 to TRBJ2-6; D gene uncertain. CDR3 length: 16 residues. V was trimmed by 5 bases and J by 3 bases, leaving 14 bases between them. The germline V gene has CDR1 MNHEY and CDR2 SMNVEV (reference sequence).

The chain recombines TRBV6-4 with TRBJ2-3, with 9 bases identical to TRBD2. V was pared by 5 bases and J by 2 bases, with 2 bases of the junction left unmatched. Germline V gives CDR1 MRHNA, CDR2 SNTAGT. The CDR3 loop spans 14 amino acids. The CDR3 nucleotides read TGTGCCAGCAGTCTAGCGGGGAACACAGATACGCAGTATTTT. Residues: CASSLAGNTDTQYF.